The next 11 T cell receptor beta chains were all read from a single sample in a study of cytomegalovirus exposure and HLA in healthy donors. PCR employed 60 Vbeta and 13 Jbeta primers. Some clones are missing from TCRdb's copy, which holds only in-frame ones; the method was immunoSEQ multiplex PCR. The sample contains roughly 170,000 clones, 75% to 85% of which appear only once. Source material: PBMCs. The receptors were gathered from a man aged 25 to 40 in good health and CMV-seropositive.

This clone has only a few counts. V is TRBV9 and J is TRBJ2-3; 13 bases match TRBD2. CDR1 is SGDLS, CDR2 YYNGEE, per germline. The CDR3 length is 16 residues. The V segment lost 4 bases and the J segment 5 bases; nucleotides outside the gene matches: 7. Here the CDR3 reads CASSSGLAGAEDTQYF. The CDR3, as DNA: TGTGCCAGCAGCTCCGGACTAGCGGGGGCGGAAGATACGCAGTATTTT.

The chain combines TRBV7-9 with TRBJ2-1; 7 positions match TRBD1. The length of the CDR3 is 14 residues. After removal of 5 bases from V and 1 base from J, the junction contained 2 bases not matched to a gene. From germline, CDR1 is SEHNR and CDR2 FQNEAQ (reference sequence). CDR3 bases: TGTGCCAGCAGCCACAGGGGTTCCTACAATGAGCAGTTCTTC. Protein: CASSHRGSYNEQFF.

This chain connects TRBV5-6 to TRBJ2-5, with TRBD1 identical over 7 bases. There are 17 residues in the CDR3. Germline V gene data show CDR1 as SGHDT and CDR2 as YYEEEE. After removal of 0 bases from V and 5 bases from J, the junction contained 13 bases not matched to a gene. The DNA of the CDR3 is TGTGCCAGCAGCTTGGGACTCCGCACAGGGGAAAGGGAGACCCAGTACTTC. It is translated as CASSLGLRTGERETQYF.

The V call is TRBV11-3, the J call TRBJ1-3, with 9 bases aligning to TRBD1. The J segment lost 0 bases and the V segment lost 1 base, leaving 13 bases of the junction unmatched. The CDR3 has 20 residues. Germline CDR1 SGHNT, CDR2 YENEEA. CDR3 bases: TGTGCCAGCAGCTTAGGGAAAGAGGACAGGGGATGGAGCTCTGGAAACACCATATATTTT. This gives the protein CASSLGKEDRGWSSGNTIYF.

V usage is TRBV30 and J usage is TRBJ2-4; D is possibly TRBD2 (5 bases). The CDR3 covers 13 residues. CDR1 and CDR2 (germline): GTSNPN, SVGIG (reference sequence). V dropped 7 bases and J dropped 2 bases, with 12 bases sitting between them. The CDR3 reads CASQTGTKNIQYF. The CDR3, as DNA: TGTGCCTCCCAAACGGGGACCAAAAACATTCAGTACTTC.

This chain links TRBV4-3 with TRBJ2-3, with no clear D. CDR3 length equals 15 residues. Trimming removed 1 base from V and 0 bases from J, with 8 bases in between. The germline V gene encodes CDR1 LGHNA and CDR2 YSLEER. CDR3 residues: CASSQGHSSTDTQYF. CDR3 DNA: TGCGCCAGCAGCCAAGGTCACAGTAGCACAGATACGCAGTATTTT.

CDR3 residues: CASSSSMGRFNEKLFF. CDR3 bases: TGTGCCAGCAGTAGCAGCATGGGCCGTTTTAATGAAAAACTGTTTTTT. The J gene is TRBJ1-4, the V gene TRBV27; D is unresolved. Germline V gene sequence: CDR1 MNHEY, CDR2 SMNVEV (reference sequence). Trimming stripped 5 bases from V and 4 bases from J, with 17 bases between. The length of the CDR3 is 16 residues.

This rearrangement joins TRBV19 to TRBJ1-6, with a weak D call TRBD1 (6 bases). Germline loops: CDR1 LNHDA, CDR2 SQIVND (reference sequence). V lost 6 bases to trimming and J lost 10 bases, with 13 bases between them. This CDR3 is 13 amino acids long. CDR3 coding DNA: TGTGCCAGTAGCACCGGTGGGACATCACCCCTCCACTTT. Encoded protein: CASSTGGTSPLHF.

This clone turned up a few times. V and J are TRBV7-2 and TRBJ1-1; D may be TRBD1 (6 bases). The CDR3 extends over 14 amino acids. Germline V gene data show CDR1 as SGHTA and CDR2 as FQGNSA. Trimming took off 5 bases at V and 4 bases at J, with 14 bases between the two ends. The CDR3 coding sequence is TGTGCCAGCAGCCCTGACAGGCGGAGCACTGAAGCTTTCTTT. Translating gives CASSPDRRSTEAFF.

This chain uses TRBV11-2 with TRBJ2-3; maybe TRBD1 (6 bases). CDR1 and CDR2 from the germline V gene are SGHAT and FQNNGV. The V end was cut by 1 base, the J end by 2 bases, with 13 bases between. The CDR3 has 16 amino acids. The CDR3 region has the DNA TGTGCCAGCAGCTTAGGGGGGCTTCCCTCCACAGATACGCAGTATTTT. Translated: CASSLGGLPSTDTQYF.

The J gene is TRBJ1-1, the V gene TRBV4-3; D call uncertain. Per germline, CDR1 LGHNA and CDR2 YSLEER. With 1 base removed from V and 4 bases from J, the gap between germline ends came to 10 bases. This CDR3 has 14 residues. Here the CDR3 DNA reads TGCGCCAGCAGCCAAGTTTTGGCAGGCACTGAAGCTTTCTTT. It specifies CASSQVLAGTEAFF.